The following is a T cell receptor beta chain sequence with its context. Its target is not known. The sample comes from a study of T cell responses to AZD1222 COVID-19 vaccine. The germline CDR1 and CDR2 sequences are SGDLS and YYNGEE. CDR3 length: 15 amino acids. V lost 0 bases to trimming and J lost 5 bases, with 14 bases between them. It was second doses at about 4 or about 12 weeks that were pooled. General study points: Sampling captured repertoires only after the peak T cell response. A mostly white British donor set with more females was recruited, and clonal diversity was possibly underestimated.

Some clones are missing from TCRdb's copy, which holds only in-frame ones; the method was immunoSEQ multiplex PCR. There are roughly 110,000 clones in the sample; approximately 90% occur only once, and 4.8% lies in the top ten. The source is an adult who received the AZD1222 COVID-19 vaccine. This sample comprised peripheral blood, obtained 28 days after the second AZD1222 dose. The chain has TRBV9 and TRBJ1-1, with TRBD1 as a possible D gene (6 bases). CDR3 nucleotides: TGTGCCAGCAGCGTAGAGGAGGGGGATAGGACTGAAGCTTTCTTT. This gives the protein CASSVEEGDRTEAFF.